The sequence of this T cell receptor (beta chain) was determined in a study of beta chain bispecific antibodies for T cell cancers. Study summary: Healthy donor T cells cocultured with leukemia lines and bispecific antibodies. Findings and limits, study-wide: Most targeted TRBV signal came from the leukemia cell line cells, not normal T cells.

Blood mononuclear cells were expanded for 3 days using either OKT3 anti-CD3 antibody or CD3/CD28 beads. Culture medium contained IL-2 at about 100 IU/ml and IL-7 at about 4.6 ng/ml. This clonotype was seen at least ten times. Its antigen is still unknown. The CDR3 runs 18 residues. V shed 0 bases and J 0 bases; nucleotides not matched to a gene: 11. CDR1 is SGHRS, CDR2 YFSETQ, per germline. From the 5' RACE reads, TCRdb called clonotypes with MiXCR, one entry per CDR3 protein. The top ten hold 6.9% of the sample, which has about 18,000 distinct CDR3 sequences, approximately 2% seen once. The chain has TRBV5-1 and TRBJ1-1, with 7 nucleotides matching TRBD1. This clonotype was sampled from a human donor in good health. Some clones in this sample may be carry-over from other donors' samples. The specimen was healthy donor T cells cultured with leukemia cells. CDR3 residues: CASSLGGGTAKMNTEAFF. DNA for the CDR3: TGCGCCAGCAGCTTGGGTGGTGGGACAGCTAAAATGAACACTGAAGCTTTCTTT.